The subject of this entry is one TCR beta chain. Its cognate antigen is unknown. The sample originates from a study of siplizumab effects on memory and regulatory T cells. Study findings and constraints: In the presence of siplizumab, alloreactive sequences traceable to unstimulated CD4+ memory cells were significantly reduced. Memory T cells appeared less diverse than naive cells, which seemed to contribute substantially to alloresponse.

About 10^5 TCR templates were measured in each sample. Data came from immunoSEQ multiplex PCR; TCRdb stores just in-frame clones and leaves some out. The sample has some 100,000 clones, about 95% seen once. This TCR was sampled from a human donor in good health. The specimen sequenced was Tregs sorted from blood.

The CDR3 loop is CASSLNRGYNEKLFF. The CDR3 nucleotides read TGTGCCAGCAGCCTAAACAGGGGTTATAATGAAAAACTGTTTTTT. The genes are TRBV14 and TRBJ1-4; TRBD1 matches 7 bases. The CDR3 loop spans 15 amino acids. The V gene's germline CDR1 is SGHDN and CDR2 FVKESK. V lost 4 bases, J lost 4 bases, and 6 bases stayed unmatched.